Presented here are 7 T cell receptor beta chains from one specimen sequenced in a study of blood T cell repertoires in COVID-19. Profiled with immunoSEQ multiplex PCR; TCRdb holds only in-frame clones, not every one. The sample contains approximately 250,000 clones, roughly 85% of which appear only once. The specimen sequenced was peripheral blood. These receptors were taken from a man between 40 and 49 years old with acute or convalescent COVID-19.

The V gene is TRBV4-1, the J gene TRBJ2-7; the match to TRBD2 covers 7 bases. V lost 8 bases, J lost 3 bases, and 7 bases stayed unmatched. The CDR3 runs to 13 residues. Germline values: CDR1 MGHRA, CDR2 YSYEKL. The CDR3 loop is CASGRDGDYEQYF. DNA of the CDR3: TGCGCCAGCGGGAGGGACGGGGACTACGAGCAGTACTTC.

The gene calls are TRBV11-2 and TRBJ2-1; D remains unclear. Germline CDR1 and CDR2: SGHAT and FQNNGV. Trimming removed 3 bases from V and 5 bases from J, with 8 bases in between. CDR3 length equals 13 residues. The CDR3 DNA follows: TGTGCCAGCAGCTTGGTGGCAGACAATGAGCAGTTCTTC. Translated: CASSLVADNEQFF.

The chain couples TRBV4-3 to TRBJ2-7; TRBD2 might be the D (6 bases). Germline V gives CDR1 LGHNA, CDR2 YSLEER. The CDR3 contains 14 residues. Trimming shortened V by 5 bases and J by 3 bases, and 14 bases separated the two germline ends. The chain's CDR3 is CASSSGDANYEQYF. The CDR3 nucleotides are TGCGCCAGCAGCTCGGGGGATGCGAACTACGAGCAGTACTTC.

V is TRBV7-9 and J is TRBJ1-1, with D possibly matching TRBD1 (5 bases). Germline-derived CDR1 and CDR2 are SEHNR and FQNEAQ (reference sequence). The CDR3 consists of 14 residues. The V end lost 2 bases, the J end lost 6 bases, and 13 bases lay between the germline ends. CDR3 protein: CASSLKGRVAEAFF. CDR3 in DNA: TGTGCCAGCAGCTTAAAGGGCAGGGTTGCTGAAGCTTTCTTT.

V is TRBV5-1 and J is TRBJ2-5; 9 bases agree with TRBD1. The CDR3 has 15 residues. The J segment lost 5 bases and the V segment lost 5 bases, leaving 10 bases of the junction unmatched. Germline V gene sequence: CDR1 SGHRS, CDR2 YFSETQ. CDR3 bases: TGCGCCAGCAGAAACGGACAGGGGCCGGGGGAGACCCAGTACTTC. Translation: CASRNGQGPGETQYF.

The chain uses TRBV5-6 and TRBJ2-2; perhaps TRBD1 as D (8 bases). CDR3 length: 15 residues. V was shortened by 4 bases and J by 4 bases, with 14 bases between the two germline ends. The germline CDR1 and CDR2 sequences are SGHDT and YYEEEE. For the CDR3, the DNA is TGTGCCAGCAGCGGCACAGGGGGGGCCACCGGGGAGCTGTTTTTT. It encodes CASSGTGGATGELFF.

This rearrangement joins TRBV12-3 or TRBV12-4 to TRBJ2-2; D uncertain. The V end was cut by 3 bases, the J end by 9 bases, with 8 bases between. The CDR3 sequence is 12 residues long. The CDR3 spells CASSLKSWELFF. DNA of the CDR3: TGTGCCAGCAGTTTGAAGAGTTGGGAGCTGTTTTTT.